The 20 T cell receptor beta chains listed next were all sequenced from one sample in a study of T-cell memory formation after mild COVID-19. TCRdb reprocessed the 5' RACE reads with MiXCR, giving one entry per CDR3 protein. The table includes about 440,000 distinct CDR3 sequences, roughly 20% detected once. Sequenced: PBMCs or a T cell subset sorted from them (not recorded which). Every receptor here comes from an adult woman who had mild COVID-19 (a few samples of this study predate the infection). Cell type and time point are not known.

Only one count was recorded for this clonotype. The V call is TRBV4-1, the J call TRBJ1-6; 11 bases map to TRBD1. This CDR3 region has 17 residues. CDR1 is MGHRA and CDR2 is YSYEKL in the germline V gene. J gave up 5 bases and V 4 bases, and 7 bases lay outside the gene matches. CDR3 sequence reads: CASSPRGTGGNNSPLHF. CDR3 sequence (DNA): TGCGCCAGCAGCCCTAGGGGGACAGGGGGTAATAATTCACCCCTCCACTTT.

The chain employs TRBV20-1 and TRBJ2-3; TRBD2 matches at 7 bases. Germline trimming cut 3 bases from V and 11 bases from J; bases unmatched to any gene: 26. Germline V gene data show CDR1 as DFQATT and CDR2 as SNEGSKA (reference sequence). The CDR3 sequence is 18 residues long. Here the CDR3 DNA reads TGCAGTGCTAGTGGGGGGGGGACCACTATCCCACAGATACGCAAGCAGTATTTT. It specifies CSASGGGTTIPQIRKQYF.

The chain links TRBV7-2 to TRBJ2-1; 10 positions agree with TRBD2. V dropped 1 base and J dropped 5; count of bases not matched to a gene: 2. This CDR3 spans 15 amino acids. Germline V gives CDR1 SGHTA, CDR2 FQGNSA. The CDR3 bases are TGTGCCAGCAGCTTAGTTAGCGGGAGGCACAATGAGCAGTTCTTC. It codes for CASSLVSGRHNEQFF. Complete variable domain (other parts from reference TRBV7-2 and TRBJ2-1): GAGVSQSPSNKVTEKGKDVELRCDPISGHTALYWYRQSLGQGLEFLIYFQGNSAPDKSGLPSDRFSAERTGGSVSTLTIQRTQQEDSAVYLCASSLVSGRHNEQFFGPGTRLTVL.

The gene calls are TRBV6-1 and TRBJ2-2; D call uncertain. Germline CDR1 MNHNS, CDR2 SASEGT. CDR3 length: 14 residues. The V and J ends lost 3 bases and 1 base respectively, with 6 bases between them. CDR3 in amino acids: CASSEGVNTGELFF. CDR3 sequence (DNA): TGTGCCAGCAGTGAGGGTGTGAACACCGGGGAGCTGTTTTTT.

This chain links TRBV30 with TRBJ2-1, with 7 bases that match TRBD2. The CDR3 is 15 residues long. The germline gives CDR1 GTSNPN, CDR2 SVGIG (reference sequence). V shed 2 bases and J 5 bases; nucleotides not matched to a gene: 9. CDR3 sequence: CAWSQLAVPNNEQFF. Written as DNA, the CDR3 is TGTGCCTGGAGTCAGCTAGCGGTACCTAACAATGAGCAGTTCTTC.

This clonotype occurred a few times. The rearrangement uses TRBV6-2 or TRBV6-3 and TRBJ1-5; no clear D. Germline CDR1 MNHEY, CDR2 SVGEGT. The CDR3 is 16 residues long. Trimming stripped 6 bases from V and 5 bases from J, with 20 bases between. CDR3 sequence reads: CASSVTERISDQPQHF. CDR3 DNA: TGTGCCAGCAGCGTCACGGAAAGGATCTCCGATCAGCCCCAGCATTTT.

This clonotype was observed many times. V gene TRBV7-9 combines with J gene TRBJ2-1; TRBD2 matches 8 bases. CDR1 is SEHNR and CDR2 is FQNEAQ in the germline V gene (reference sequence). The CDR3 is 15 amino acids. J gave up 8 bases and V 2 bases, and 8 bases lay outside the gene matches. DNA for the CDR3: TGTGCCAGCAGCTTAAATGTCGGGAGGGGAGATGAGCAGTTCTTC. This codes for CASSLNVGRGDEQFF.

This clonotype was seen more than once but under ten times. The V gene is TRBV7-6, the J gene TRBJ2-1, with a weak D call TRBD1 (6 bases). In germline, CDR1 is SGHVS, CDR2 FNYEAQ. This CDR3 region has 13 residues. Trimming took off 0 bases at V and 10 bases at J, with 10 bases between the two ends. CDR3 protein: CASSLAGAWEQFF. In DNA form, the CDR3 reads TGTGCCAGCAGCTTAGCGGGGGCGTGGGAGCAGTTCTTC.

This clonotype was found a few times. The J gene is TRBJ1-5, the V gene TRBV30; 9 positions agree with TRBD1. Germline trimming cut 2 bases from V and 3 bases from J; bases unmatched to any gene: 5. Germline V CDR1 and CDR2: GTSNPN, SVGIG (reference sequence). The length of the CDR3 is 15 residues. CDR3 residues: CAWSKGQGNNQPQHF. CDR3 sequence (DNA): TGTGCCTGGAGTAAAGGACAGGGGAACAATCAGCCCCAGCATTTT.

In its sample, this clonotype was seen a few times. The chain is built from TRBV6-6 and TRBJ2-3; the match to TRBD1 covers 8 bases. This CDR3 contains 14 residues. The J segment lost 6 bases and the V segment lost 3 bases, leaving 5 bases of the junction unmatched. Germline V gene sequence: CDR1 MNHNY, CDR2 SVGAGI (reference sequence). DNA for the CDR3: TGTGCCAGCAGTTATTGGACAGGGTCCGATACGCAGTATTTT. Translation gives CASSYWTGSDTQYF.

This clonotype was recorded a few times. J is TRBJ1-1 and V is TRBV5-6; 10 nucleotides align to TRBD1. Germline CDR1 and CDR2: SGHDT and YYEEEE. This CDR3 region has 16 residues. Losses at the gene ends were 0 bases for V and 2 bases for J; bases not matched to a gene: 4. The CDR3 loop is CASSLETGGGNTEAFF. The CDR3 DNA is TGTGCCAGCAGCTTGGAGACAGGGGGCGGAAACACTGAAGCTTTCTTT.

This clonotype was counted between two and nine times. The chain employs TRBV27 and TRBJ2-4; D call uncertain. V lost 4 bases, J lost 3 bases, and 13 bases lay in between. The CDR3 runs 15 residues. Germline CDR1 reads MNHEY; CDR2 reads SMNVEV (reference sequence). The CDR3 loop is CASSYSSGGKNIQYF. The CDR3 nucleotides are TGTGCCAGCAGTTATTCTTCTGGCGGCAAAAACATTCAGTACTTC.

This clonotype came up a few times. This chain uses TRBV5-1 with TRBJ2-7; D is undetermined. V was cut by 1 base and J by 2 bases, with 10 bases left in between. CDR3 length equals 14 residues. Germline V CDR1 and CDR2: SGHRS, YFSETQ. The CDR3 DNA reads TGCGCCAGCAGCTTGACGTTTTCGACCTACGAGCAGTACTTC. Its translation: CASSLTFSTYEQYF.

This clonotype has just a few counts. The V call is TRBV11-2, the J call TRBJ2-3; perhaps D is TRBD1 or TRBD2 (5 bases each). This CDR3 is 18 amino acids long. V was pared by 4 bases and J by 6 bases, with 26 bases between. Germline-derived CDR1 and CDR2 are SGHAT and FQNNGV. The CDR3 region has the DNA TGTGCCAGCAGCTCCTTCGATCTGGGGGTCACCCCAAGGGATACGCAGTATTTT. Residues: CASSSFDLGVTPRDTQYF.

The chain carries TRBV10-2 and TRBJ2-3; TRBD1 matches 7 bases. J lost 1 base, V lost 6 bases, and 16 bases had no gene match. The germline CDR1 and CDR2 sequences are WSHSY and SAAADI. The CDR3 is made up of 18 amino acids. The CDR3: CASRKERAGGLGTDTQYF. CDR3 nucleotides: TGCGCCAGCAGGAAAGAAAGAGCAGGGGGTTTGGGCACAGATACGCAGTATTTT.

V usage is TRBV5-1 and J usage is TRBJ1-1; 7 bases line up with TRBD1. V was pared by 4 bases and J by 1 base, with 13 bases of the junction left unmatched. CDR1 and CDR2 (germline): SGHRS, YFSETQ. This CDR3 spans 17 amino acids. This CDR3 reads CASSRIGTDQGNTEAFF. The CDR3, as DNA: TGCGCCAGCAGCAGGATCGGGACAGATCAAGGGAACACTGAAGCTTTCTTT.

This clonotype was recorded a few times. The gene calls are TRBV9 and TRBJ2-1, with D uncertain. V dropped 0 bases and J dropped 3 bases, with 13 bases sitting between them. This CDR3 has 16 residues. CDR1 is SGDLS and CDR2 is YYNGEE in the germline V gene. CDR3 sequence reads: CASSVESRVLYNEQFF. Here the CDR3 DNA reads TGTGCCAGCAGCGTAGAGTCTAGGGTTCTCTACAATGAGCAGTTCTTC.

This clonotype was recorded a few times. The chain recombines TRBV3-1 with TRBJ1-1; D unclear. Trimming stripped 2 bases from V and 1 base from J, with 8 bases between. Looked up from germline, CDR1 is LGHDT and CDR2 is YNNKEL (reference sequence). The CDR3 covers 14 residues. The CDR3 region has the DNA TGTGCCAGCAGCCAATTAGTAGGGAACACTGAAGCTTTCTTT. Its protein is CASSQLVGNTEAFF.

The table lists this clonotype with many counts. The chain carries TRBV9 and TRBJ2-1; 8 nucleotides line up with TRBD2. The CDR3 extends over 15 amino acids. The V and J ends lost 4 bases and 5 bases, in that order; junction bases with no gene match: 8. The germline gives CDR1 SGDLS, CDR2 YYNGEE. This CDR3 is CASSPRVAGNNEQFF. CDR3 DNA: TGTGCCAGCAGCCCCCGGGTAGCGGGAAACAATGAGCAGTTCTTC.

A single count supports this clonotype. The gene calls are TRBV27 and TRBJ1-4, with D unresolved. CDR1 is MNHEY and CDR2 is SMNVEV in the germline V gene (reference sequence). Trimming shortened V by 5 bases and J by 4 bases, and 20 bases separated the two germline ends. This CDR3 spans 17 amino acids. In nucleotides, the CDR3 is TGTGCCAGCAGTCCCCGGAGGCGATTGCTCAATAATGAAAAACTGTTTTTT. Translated: CASSPRRRLLNNEKLFF.